This TCR beta chain was captured in a study of blood T cell repertoires in COVID-19. The CDR3 sequence is 16 residues long. V was clipped by 1 base and J by 13 bases; unmatched bases: 12. The germline V gene encodes CDR1 SGDLS and CDR2 YYNGEE. As handled by the study authors: Estimation of nucleated cell counts was performed using reference gene primer amplification. Clones were sequenced by immunoSEQ multiplex PCR, and TCRdb holds only the in-frame ones, with some missing. D and trimming come from the DNA, and the V and J calls and clone size come from that table. Of approximately 30,000 clones listed, 89% are singletons.

This receptor was identified in a human donor in a cohort sampled during active COVID-19. Sequencing was carried out using peripheral blood. This chain links TRBV9 with TRBJ1-6; 9 nucleotides agree with TRBD1. The CDR3 DNA is TGTGCCAGCAGCGTATTGTCCGGGACAGGGACTTCCCCCCTCCACTTT. The encoded protein is CASSVLSGTGTSPLHF.